The 4 T cell receptor beta chains below all came from one sample that was sequenced in a study of blood T cell repertoires in COVID-19 (dated by TCRdb to 2019 to 2021). Receptor libraries were prepared by the immunoSEQ multiplex PCR assay. This is the immuneACCESS table as TCRdb keeps it, with only in-frame sequences that have V and J called. A part of the clones is gone; compared with another copy, unresolved V genes explain less than half, and the rest is unexplained. The sample table lists some 210,000 clones, about 91% of them with a count of one. The top ten clonotypes cover 1% to 1.5% of the sample. The source material was peripheral blood. The source of these receptors is a man aged 30 to 45 with acute or convalescent COVID-19.

The chain is built from TRBV9 and TRBJ1-1; D might be TRBD1 (5 bases). The V gene lost 3 bases and the J gene lost 0 bases, with 12 bases spanning the gap. The CDR3 is 15 amino acids. Per germline, CDR1 SGDLS and CDR2 YYNGEE. This chain's CDR3 is CASSGAGKVNTEAFF. CDR3 sequence (DNA): TGTGCCAGCAGCGGGGCAGGGAAGGTGAACACTGAAGCTTTCTTT.

The rearrangement joins TRBV28 to TRBJ1-1; 7 bases match TRBD1. J lost 5 bases, V lost 5 bases, and 8 bases had no gene match. Germline CDR1 MDHEN, CDR2 SYDVKM. CDR3 length: 14 residues. CDR3 DNA: TGTGCCAGCAGTCCGGAGACAGGGAAGACTGAAGCTTTCTTT. Translation: CASSPETGKTEAFF. The full variable domain, rest sourced from reference TRBV28 and TRBJ1-1, is DVKVTQSSRYLVKRTGEKVFLECVQDMDHENMFWYRQDPGLGLRLIYFSYDVKMKEKGDIPEGYSVSREKKERFSLILESASTNQTSMYLCASSPETGKTEAFFGQGTRLTVV.

The rearrangement links TRBV9 to TRBJ2-5, with TRBD2 matching 8 bases. The CDR3 runs to 16 residues. The germline V gene has CDR1 SGDLS and CDR2 YYNGEE. V was pared by 4 bases and J by 1 base, with 9 bases of the junction left unmatched. CDR3 loop: CASSLHSGALQETQYF. The CDR3, as DNA: TGTGCCAGCAGCCTCCATAGCGGGGCACTCCAAGAGACCCAGTACTTC. The full variable domain, its missing parts supplied by reference TRBV9 and TRBJ2-5, is DSGVTQTPKHLITATGQRVTLRCSPRSGDLSVYWYQQSLDQGLQFLIQYYNGEERAKGNILERFSAQQFPDLHSELNLSSLELGDSALYFCASSLHSGALQETQYFGPGTRLLVL.

The gene calls are TRBV15 and TRBJ2-1; 9 bases match TRBD2. Germline V lookup: CDR1 LNHNV, CDR2 YYDKDF (reference sequence). The CDR3 runs to 20 residues. J gave up 0 bases and V 0 bases, and 12 bases lay outside the gene matches. CDR3 in amino acids: CATSREVRKRGAHSYNEQFF. CDR3 bases: TGTGCCACCAGCAGAGAAGTTCGGAAGCGGGGGGCCCACTCCTACAATGAGCAGTTCTTC.